These T cell receptor beta chains were read from a single sample in a study of blood T cell repertoires in COVID-19. Repertoires were generated with immunoSEQ multiplex PCR, while TCRdb's copy carries only in-frame clones and drops some. The repertoire includes approximately 240,000 clones, around 90% of them detected once, and more than 0.8% sits in the top ten. The material sequenced was peripheral blood. These receptor sequences come from a man aged 25 to 40 with COVID-19, enrolled during active disease. Each CDR3 is given with its conserved first and last residue. A D gene is named only where the DNA matches it firmly. Clone size is not always given. Where it is, it says once, few, many or a class for expanded clones.

d_call	clone_size	v_call	j_call	cdr3_length	cdr3_aa	cdr3_nt
TRBD2	NA	TRBV7-2	TRBJ2-5	16	CASSPTSGGDWETQYF	TGTGCCAGCAGCCCGACTAGCGGGGGGGACTGGGAGACCCAGTACTTC
TRBD1	NA	TRBV13	TRBJ1-6	15	CASSSRTGTISPLHF	TGTGCCAGCAGCTCCCGGACAGGGACCATTTCACCCCTCCACTTT
TRBD2	NA	TRBV10-3	TRBJ2-7	15	CAISDSGGSSYEQYF	TGTGCCATCAGCGATAGCGGGGGTAGCTCCTACGAGCAGTACTTC
NA	NA	TRBV24-1	TRBJ1-5	17	CATSDLQMGRHNQPQHF	TGTGCCACCAGTGATTTGCAAATGGGCAGGCATAATCAGCCCCAGCATTTT
NA	NA	TRBV5-6	TRBJ1-1	15	CASSLGGIVGTEAFF	TGTGCCAGCAGCTTGGGGGGCATCGTGGGCACTGAAGCTTTCTTT
TRBD1	NA	TRBV19	TRBJ1-4	18	CASSIGRDSLATNEKLFF	TGTGCCAGTAGTATTGGCAGGGACAGCCTTGCAACTAATGAAAAACTGTTTTTT
NA	once	TRBV4-1	TRBJ2-7	15	CASSQESGSHYEQYF	TGCGCCAGCAGCCAAGAATCCGGGTCTCACTACGAGCAGTACTTC
TRBD1	NA	TRBV6-1	TRBJ2-5	17	CASSASRQGEKRETQYF	TGTGCCAGCAGTGCTTCACGACAGGGCGAGAAGCGAGAGACCCAGTACTTC
NA	NA	TRBV7-3	TRBJ1-1	14	CASSLTSRTEEAFF	TGTGCCAGCAGCTTAACGTCCCGGACAGAAGAAGCTTTCTTT
NA	NA	TRBV2	TRBJ1-2	12	CAAGREAYGYTF	TGTGCCGCGGGGCGGGAGGCCTATGGCTACACCTTC
TRBD2	NA	TRBV6-4	TRBJ2-3	13	CASSDQRGDTQYF	TGTGCCAGCAGTGACCAGCGGGGAGATACGCAGTATTTT
TRBD1	NA	TRBV24-1	TRBJ1-2	13	CATSESGGSGYTF	TGTGCCACCAGTGAGTCAGGGGGGAGTGGCTACACCTTC
TRBD1	once	TRBV5-4	TRBJ1-6	14	CASSRGTGLSTLHF	TGTGCCAGCAGCCGGGGGACAGGGCTTTCCACCCTCCACTTT
NA	NA	TRBV4-1	TRBJ2-1	15	CASSQVPDFANEQFF	TGCGCCAGCAGCCAAGTGCCGGACTTCGCTAATGAGCAGTTCTTC
NA	NA	TRBV7-9	TRBJ2-5	18	CASSSEYSNILHQETQYF	TGTGCCAGCAGCTCAGAGTACAGTAACATTCTACATCAAGAGACCCAGTACTTC
TRBD1	NA	TRBV6-5	TRBJ1-2	12	CASSLQGWGYTF	TGTGCCAGCAGTCTACAGGGGTGGGGCTACACCTTC
NA	NA	TRBV7-9	TRBJ1-5	14	CASSLGDSNQPQHF	TGTGCCAGCAGCTTAGGGGACTCAAATCAGCCCCAGCATTTT
NA	NA	TRBV9	TRBJ1-1	13	CASSADSRTEAFF	TGTGCCAGCAGCGCGGACAGTCGGACTGAAGCTTTCTTT
NA	NA	TRBV29-1	TRBJ2-7	14	CSVDGGPSSYEQYF	TGCAGCGTTGACGGGGGGCCTAGCTCCTACGAGCAGTACTTC
TRBD2	NA	TRBV30	TRBJ2-5	15	CAWSGDRGGQETQYF	TGTGCCTGGAGTGGGGACCGGGGGGGCCAAGAGACCCAGTACTTC
TRBD1	NA	TRBV27	TRBJ2-5	17	CASSLLRDSIGVETQYF	TGTGCCAGCAGTTTACTCCGGGACAGCATTGGGGTGGAGACCCAGTACTTC
NA	NA	TRBV11-2	TRBJ1-1	14	CASSRQVAEAEAFF	TGTGCCAGCAGTCGACAGGTTGCCGAGGCTGAAGCTTTCTTT
NA	few	TRBV19	TRBJ1-1	15	CASIYRGELNTEAFF	TGTGCCAGTATTTACCGCGGAGAGTTGAACACTGAAGCTTTCTTT
NA	NA	TRBV29-1	TRBJ1-1	10	CSAAYSEAFF	TGCAGCGCCGCTTACAGTGAAGCTTTCTTT